Detailed here is one T cell receptor beta chain. What it binds is unknown. The sample is drawn from a study of post-analysis software for immune sequencing data. Regarding the study as a whole: Included in a set of roughly 5 TRBV segments more frequent in patients than controls were TRBV5-6, TRBV5-1 and TRBV20-1.

Researchers reported that TCR beta cDNA libraries carried unique molecular identifiers. MiXCR, applied by TCRdb to the PCR reads, yields one record per CDR3 protein. The table includes 650,000 to 850,000 distinct CDR3 sequences, 46% detected once. Germline-derived CDR1 and CDR2 are SGHDN and FVKESK. Deletions cut 0 bases from V and 6 bases from J, with 6 bases between. CDR3 length: 13 residues. This receptor was identified in a girl aged 5-17 years with multiple sclerosis. This chain links TRBV14 with TRBJ1-5, with D unclear. Sequencing was carried out using blood. CDR3 in amino acids: CASSQEQAQPQHF. In nucleotides, the CDR3 is TGTGCCAGCAGCCAAGAGCAAGCTCAGCCCCAGCATTTT.